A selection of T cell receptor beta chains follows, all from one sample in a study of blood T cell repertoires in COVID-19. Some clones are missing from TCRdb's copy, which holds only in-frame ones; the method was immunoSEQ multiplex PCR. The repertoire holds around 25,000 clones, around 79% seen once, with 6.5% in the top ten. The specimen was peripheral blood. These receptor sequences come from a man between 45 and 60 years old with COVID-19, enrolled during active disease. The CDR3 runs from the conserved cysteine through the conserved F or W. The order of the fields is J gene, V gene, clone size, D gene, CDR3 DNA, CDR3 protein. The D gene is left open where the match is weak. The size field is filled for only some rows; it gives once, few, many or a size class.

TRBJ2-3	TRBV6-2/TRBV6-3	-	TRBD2	TGTGCCAGCAGTCCCCGGACTAGCGGGTGGGGCACAGATACGCAGTATTTT	CASSPRTSGWGTDTQYF
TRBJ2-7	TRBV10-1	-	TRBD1	TGCGCCAGCGAAACCCTTACAGGGGGCTCCTACGAGCAGTACTTC	CASETLTGGSYEQYF
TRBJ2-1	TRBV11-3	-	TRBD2	TGTGCCAGCAGCTTATCTAGGGCTAGCGGGAGTCGGTACAATGAGCAGTTCTTC	CASSLSRASGSRYNEQFF
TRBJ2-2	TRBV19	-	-	TGTGCCAGTACGGAAGGACAGAGGACCGGGGAGCTGTTTTTT	CASTEGQRTGELFF
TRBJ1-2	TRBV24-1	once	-	TGTGCCACCAGTGAGCAGGGAAGCAGGTTCCCTAACTATGGCTACACCTTC	CATSEQGSRFPNYGYTF
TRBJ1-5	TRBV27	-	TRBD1	TGTGCCAGCAAAGCTACAGGGGGCCTAACATATCAGCCCCAGCATTTT	CASKATGGLTYQPQHF
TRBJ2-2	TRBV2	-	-	TGTGCCATCCAGACAGTGAACACCGGGGAGCTGTTTTTT	CAIQTVNTGELFF
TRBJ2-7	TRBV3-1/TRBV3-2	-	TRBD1	TGTGCCAGCAGCCTTAGACCGCCGGGACAGGGAGGCGAGCAGTACTTC	CASSLRPPGQGGEQYF
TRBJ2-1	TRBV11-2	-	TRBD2	TGTGCCAGCAGCTTAAGGGGACTAGCTGAGAGCTCCTACAATGAGCAGTTCTTC	CASSLRGLAESSYNEQFF
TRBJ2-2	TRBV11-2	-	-	TGTGCCAGCAGCTTAGTGGGGCGGGGCACCGGGGAGCTGTTTTTT	CASSLVGRGTGELFF
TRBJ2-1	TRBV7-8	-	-	TGTGCCACCCAGCAAACTAGAAGGAGTAATGAGCAGTTCTTC	CATQQTRRSNEQFF
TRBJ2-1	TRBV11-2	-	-	TGTGCCAGCAGCCTAAACGGCCAGGTGAATGAGCAGTTCTTC	CASSLNGQVNEQFF
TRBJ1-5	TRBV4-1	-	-	TGCGCCAGCAGCCCTGACAGGTCTAGCAATCAGCCCCAGCATTTT	CASSPDRSSNQPQHF
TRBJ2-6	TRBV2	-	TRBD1	TGTGCCCAGGGGGACATCTACTCTGGGGCCAACGTCCTGACTTTC	CAQGDIYSGANVLTF
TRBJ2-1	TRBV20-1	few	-	TGCAGTGCTAGAGATCTAGGTGAGCAGTTCTTC	CSARDLGEQFF
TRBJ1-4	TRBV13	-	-	TGTGCCAGCAGCTTAGGTTTGGGGCCGTCTAATGAAAAACTGTTTTTT	CASSLGLGPSNEKLFF
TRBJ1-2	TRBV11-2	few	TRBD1	TGTGCCAGCAGCTTGAGACAGGGGGCTTTTGGCTACACCTTC	CASSLRQGAFGYTF
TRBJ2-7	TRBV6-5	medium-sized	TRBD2	TGTGCCAGCAGGCCGACGACTAGCGGGGGGTACGAGCAGTACTTC	CASRPTTSGGYEQYF
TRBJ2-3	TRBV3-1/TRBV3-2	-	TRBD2	TGTGCCAGCAGCCCCCCGACTAGCTCTCCCGATACGCAGTATTTT	CASSPPTSSPDTQYF
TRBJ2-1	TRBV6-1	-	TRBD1	TGTGCCACCGAGAGACAGGGGGCCTACAATGAGCAGTTCTTC	CATERQGAYNEQFF
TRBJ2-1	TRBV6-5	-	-	TGTGCCAGCAGGATAGACAGCTACAATGAGCAGTTCTTC	CASRIDSYNEQFF
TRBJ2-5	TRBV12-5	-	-	TGTGCTAGTGGTTTGGTGGGCCTAGCGACCCAAGAGACCCAGTACTTC	CASGLVGLATQETQYF
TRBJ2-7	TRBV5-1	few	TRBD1	TGCGCCAGCAGCTTGGTTTTTGGGACAGCAACCTACGAGCAGTACTTC	CASSLVFGTATYEQYF
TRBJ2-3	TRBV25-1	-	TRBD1	TGTGCCAGCAGTGAACCAAGGACAGGGGGCCTCGCAGATACGCAGTATTTT	CASSEPRTGGLADTQYF
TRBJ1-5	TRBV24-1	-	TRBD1	TGTGCCACCAGTGGCCCGACAGGGGGGGATCAGCCCCAGCATTTT	CATSGPTGGDQPQHF
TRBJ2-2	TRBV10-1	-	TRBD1	TGCGCCAGCAGCGAGGGGGCCCCCGGGGAGCTGTTTTTT	CASSEGAPGELFF
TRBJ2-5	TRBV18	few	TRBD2	TGTGCCAGCTCACCACCCCGGGGAGGGGAAGAGACCCAGTACTTC	CASSPPRGGEETQYF
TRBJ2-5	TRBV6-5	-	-	TGTGCCAGCAGTTCTCCAGGGGACGAGACCCAGTACTTC	CASSSPGDETQYF
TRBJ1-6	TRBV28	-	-	TGTGCCAGCAAAAAACAGACAGGATCACCCCTCCACTTT	CASKKQTGSPLHF
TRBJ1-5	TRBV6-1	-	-	TGTGCCAGCAGTGAGATAGGGGCCAATCAGCCCCAGCATTTT	CASSEIGANQPQHF
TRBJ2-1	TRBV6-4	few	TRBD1	TGTGCCGCGGAGACAGGGTCCTACAATGAGCAGTTCTTC	CAAETGSYNEQFF
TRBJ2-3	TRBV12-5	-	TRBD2	TGTGCTAGTGGGGGGACTAGCGGGAGTGTCACAGATACGCAGTATTTT	CASGGTSGSVTDTQYF
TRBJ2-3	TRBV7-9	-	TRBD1	TGTGCCAGCAGCCCGGGACAGCTTAGCACAGATACGCAGTATTTT	CASSPGQLSTDTQYF
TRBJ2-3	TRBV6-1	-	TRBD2	TGTGCCAGCAGTGATCGGACTAGCTTCGATACGCAGTATTTT	CASSDRTSFDTQYF
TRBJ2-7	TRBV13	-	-	TGTGCCAGCAGCTTAGCGGGAGAGTACGAGCAGTACTTC	CASSLAGEYEQYF
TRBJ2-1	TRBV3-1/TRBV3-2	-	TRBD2	TGTGCCAGCAGCCTTAGCGGGAGAGGCAACAATGAGCAGTTCTTC	CASSLSGRGNNEQFF
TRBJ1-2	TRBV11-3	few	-	TGTGCCAGCAGCTTACCGGGAGTCCATGGCTACACCTTC	CASSLPGVHGYTF
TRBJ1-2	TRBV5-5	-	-	TGTGCCAGCAGCTTGGCGAGACAGACCCTTGGGGGCTACACCTTC	CASSLARQTLGGYTF
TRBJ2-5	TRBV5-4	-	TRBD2	TGTGCCAGCAGCCCTGAAGCGGGGGGAACAAGAACCCAGTACTTC	CASSPEAGGTRTQYF
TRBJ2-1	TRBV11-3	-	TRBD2	TGTGCCAGCAGCCCGGGACTAGCGGACAATGAGCAGTTCTTC	CASSPGLADNEQFF
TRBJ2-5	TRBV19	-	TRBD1	TGTGCCAGTAGAGAGACAGGGGTAATGGAGACCCAGTACTTC	CASRETGVMETQYF
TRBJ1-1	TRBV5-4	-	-	TGTGCCAGCAGCTTGGCCCGGGGGGGCATGAACACTGAAGCTTTCTTT	CASSLARGGMNTEAFF
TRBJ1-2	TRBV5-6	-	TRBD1	TGTGCCAGCAGCGCACCAAGACAGGGCCTTTATGGCTACACCTTC	CASSAPRQGLYGYTF
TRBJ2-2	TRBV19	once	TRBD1	TGTGCCAGTAGTATCTGGGTGACAGGGGGAACCGGGGAGCTGTTTTTT	CASSIWVTGGTGELFF
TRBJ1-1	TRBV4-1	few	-	TGCGCCAGCAGGGGGAGGAGGGCTGAAGCTTTCTTT	CASRGRRAEAFF
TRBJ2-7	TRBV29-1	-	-	TGCAGCGTTGGAGGGGGGCTAGCGGCATACTACGAGCAGTACTTC	CSVGGGLAAYYEQYF
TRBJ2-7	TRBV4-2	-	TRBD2	TGTGCCAGCAGCCAAGAGAGAGCGGGGGTCCTATACGAGCAGTACTTC	CASSQERAGVLYEQYF
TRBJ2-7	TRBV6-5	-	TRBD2	TGTGCCACGTCTGACCCTAGCGGTCGATACGAGCAGTACTTC	CATSDPSGRYEQYF
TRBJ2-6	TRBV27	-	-	TGTGCCAGCACCCTCTCTGGGGCCAACGTCCTGACTTTC	CASTLSGANVLTF
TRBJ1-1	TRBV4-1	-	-	TGCGCCAGCAGCCAATTGTTAGTTAGTGGAGCTTTCTTT	CASSQLLVSGAFF
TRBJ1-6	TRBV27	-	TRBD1	TGTGCCAGCAGTCCCTCAGGGGGCCATAATTCACCCCTCCACTTT	CASSPSGGHNSPLHF
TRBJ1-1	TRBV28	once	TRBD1	TGTGCCAGCAGTTTCAAACAGGGGGCGCGGGCCACTGAAGCTTTCTTT	CASSFKQGARATEAFF
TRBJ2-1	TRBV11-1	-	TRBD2	TGTGCCAGCAGCTCGGGACTAGCGGGAGTCAATGAGCAGTTCTTC	CASSSGLAGVNEQFF